The next 3 T cell receptor beta chains were all read from a single sample in a study of shared clonotypes between healthy human individuals. Profiled with immunoSEQ multiplex PCR; TCRdb holds only in-frame clones, not every one. The data hold millions of clones, with around 93% observed a single time. Naive CD8 populations comprised CD45RO-negative cells positively selected for CCR7, excluding terminally differentiated effector memory CD45RA+ cells. Material: naive CD8+ T cells from PBMCs. All receptors derive from a man aged 18 to 29 in good health. Some clones in this sample may be carry-over from other donors' samples.

J is TRBJ2-1 and V is TRBV27; TRBD1 agrees at 10 bases. V dropped 4 bases and J dropped 6; count of bases not matched to a gene: 6. Germline loops: CDR1 MNHEY, CDR2 SMNVEV (reference sequence). This CDR3 spans 15 amino acids. The CDR3: CASSYRDRGGNEQFF. CDR3 nucleotides: TGTGCCAGCAGTTACCGGGACAGGGGTGGCAATGAGCAGTTCTTC.

This chain links TRBV7-3 with TRBJ2-7; unclear D gene. The CDR3 is 13 amino acids. CDR1 SGHTA and CDR2 FQGTGA come from the germline V gene. Trimming stripped 5 bases from V and 5 bases from J, with 13 bases between. The CDR3 DNA follows: TGTGCCAGCAGCCCGGCCGGTCCCCACGAGCAGTACTTC. This codes for CASSPAGPHEQYF.

The V and J genes are TRBV28 and TRBJ2-5, with D maybe TRBD2 (5 bases). The CDR3 is 14 amino acids. The germline V gene encodes CDR1 MDHEN and CDR2 SYDVKM. The V end was cut by 4 bases, the J end by 5 bases, with 14 bases between. CDR3 DNA: TGTGCCAGCAGTTCTAGGACTTCTCAGGAGACCCAGTACTTC. This gives the protein CASSSRTSQETQYF. Full variable domain (missing parts from reference TRBV28 and TRBJ2-5): DVKVTQSSRYLVKRTGEKVFLECVQDMDHENMFWYRQDPGLGLRLIYFSYDVKMKEKGDIPEGYSVSREKKERFSLILESASTNQTSMYLCASSSRTSQETQYFGPGTRLLVL.